This TCR beta chain was identified during a study of GPR56 and killer-like receptors on CD4 memory cells (dated by TCRdb to the late 2010s). General notes on the study: According to the study's proposal, human CD4+ memory T-cell differentiation and cytokine production potential are marked by the progressive acquisition of KLRB1, KLRG1, GPR56 and then KLRF1. The healthy blood donors were described in the study as age-matched to the liver disease patients, whose median age was about 68 years. General study outcomes and caveats: Clonal frequency was low in the marker-negative population and rose progressively along the proposed pathway, while TCRbeta diversity fell correspondingly. TCR repertoire overlap was especially strong between late populations 4 and 5, and population 3 also partly overlapped. Clones dominating late populations 4 and 5 were also found in early populations 1 and 2, and this finding was taken by the authors as evidence for linear differentiation. Rather than full repertoires, only the 100 most expanded clones per population were included in the diversity and similarity analyses.

Instrument on record: Illumina HiSeq 2500. The recombined TCRbeta locus was amplified by a previously published PCR protocol to build sequencing libraries. The paper's data handling went like this. Reads whose average quality score was below 30 were removed, and the reads that remained were processed with IMSEQ. Each clonotype was defined by Vbeta gene, Jbeta gene and CDR3 amino acid sequence. The Morisita-Horn index, computed on the top 100 expanded clones, was used to quantify repertoire overlap between populations. Clonal diversity was assessed with Rényi diversity profiles calculated on the top 100 expanded clones. With the reads reprocessed by TCRdb, a single entry stands for each CDR3 protein sequence and no DNA is reported. These V and J calls rely on TCRdb rather than the paper's analysis. The sample table records some 1,000 distinct CDR3 sequences. Of the sample, around 17% falls within the top ten clones.

Concerning this clonotype: What antigen it recognizes has not been identified.

Five KLR/GPR56-defined CD4+ populations were enriched by fluorescence-activated cell sorting before TCRbeta sequencing. To test whether memory differentiation follows a linear pathway, the researchers sequenced TCRbeta repertoires from five CD4+ T-cell subsets, each defined by expression of KLRB1, KLRG1, GPR56 and KLRF1. TCR-sequenced cells came from peripheral blood of healthy control individuals, reported as five donors in the TCRbeta analysis figure. Heparinized peripheral blood was collected, and every sample was processed within one hour of being retrieved. To isolate peripheral blood mononuclear cells, blood was diluted 1:2 in PBS and put through Biocoll density gradient centrifugation at room temperature. CD4+ T cells were enriched from freshly isolated PBMCs by magnetic sorting with anti-CD4 MicroBeads before flow sorting. A BD FACSAria II was used to sort CD4+ T cells enriched from PBMCs of healthy donors according to marker expression. For surface staining, the researchers used Miltenyi Biotec antibodies: anti-KLRB1 clone 191B8, anti-KLRF1 clone 4A4.D10 and anti-KLRG1 clone REA261.

The CDR3 runs 15 amino acids, cysteine and phenylalanine included. The coding DNA is unavailable. CDR1 and CDR2 (MNHEY, SMNVEV) derive from the germline V gene (reference sequence). The source material was memory CD4+ T cells from blood. The chain is made from TRBV27 and TRBJ2-2; the D call from TCRdb, TRBD2, cannot be confirmed without DNA. This receptor was obtained from a human donor in good health. CDR3 protein: CASSFAGANTGELFF.